These T cell receptor beta chains were read from a single sample in a study of Ad26.COV2.S vaccination and SARS-CoV-2 variants. Repertoires were generated with immunoSEQ multiplex PCR, while TCRdb's copy carries only in-frame clones and drops some. The repertoire holds 400,000 to 500,000 clones, with roughly 87% as singletons. Sequenced material: peripheral blood, taken in a trial of Ad26.COV2.S vaccine versus placebo. The receptors come from a person between 18 and 59 years old who received the Ad26.COV2.S COVID-19 vaccine or a placebo. CDR3s include the opening cysteine and the closing phenylalanine or tryptophan. A D gene is named only where the DNA matches it firmly. Clone sizes are given selectively: once, few, many, or a class where the clone is expanded.

TRBV29-1	-	13	TRBJ1-1	-	CSVVLDWRPEAFF	TGCAGCGTTGTCTTGGATTGGAGGCCTGAAGCTTTCTTT
TRBV5-1	-	14	TRBJ1-1	once	CASSPTTVNTEAFF	TGCGCCAGCAGCCCAACGACAGTGAACACTGAAGCTTTCTTT
TRBV28	-	13	TRBJ1-4	-	CASRDTANEKLFF	TGTGCCAGTCGGGACACCGCTAATGAAAAACTGTTTTTT
TRBV5-1	-	12	TRBJ1-2	-	CASSLGGDGYTF	TGCGCCAGCAGCCTGGGCGGGGATGGCTACACCTTC
TRBV5-4	-	13	TRBJ1-5	-	CASSSNRAQPQHF	TGTGCCAGCAGCAGTAACAGGGCCCAGCCCCAGCATTTT
TRBV28	-	14	TRBJ2-7	-	CASSRAIEAYEQYF	TGTGCCAGCTCGCGGGCAATTGAAGCCTACGAGCAGTACTTC
TRBV12-5	-	15	TRBJ1-1	-	CASGAVPGANTEAFF	TGTGCTAGTGGCGCAGTTCCAGGGGCGAACACTGAAGCTTTCTTT
TRBV5-6	-	17	TRBJ1-2	-	CASSGAAGRGLFHGYTF	TGTGCCAGCAGCGGGGCGGCAGGGAGGGGTTTGTTTCATGGCTACACCTTC
TRBV18	-	15	TRBJ1-1	-	CASSPSQGSDTEAFF	TGTGCCAGCTCACCTAGCCAGGGCTCAGACACTGAAGCTTTCTTT
TRBV7-9	-	13	TRBJ2-5	-	CASSPTGAETQYF	TGTGCCAGCAGCCCCACGGGGGCCGAGACCCAGTACTTC
TRBV18	TRBD1	16	TRBJ2-1	-	CASSPTGTGGYNEQFF	TGTGCCAGCTCACCAACCGGGACAGGGGGCTACAATGAGCAGTTCTTC
TRBV25-1	-	13	TRBJ1-1	-	CASSDDQSLEAFF	TGTGCCAGCAGTGACGACCAGTCCCTCGAAGCTTTCTTT
TRBV20-1	-	14	TRBJ1-3	-	CSASYGGLGNTIYF	TGCAGTGCTAGTTATGGGGGGCTCGGAAACACCATATATTTT
TRBV19	-	15	TRBJ2-6	-	CASSMNPHGANVLTF	TGTGCCAGTAGTATGAACCCGCATGGGGCCAACGTCCTGACTTTC
TRBV5-1	-	18	TRBJ1-3	-	CASSLAPGQARSGNTIYF	TGCGCCAGCAGCTTGGCTCCGGGGCAGGCACGCTCTGGAAACACCATATATTTT
TRBV2	-	12	TRBJ2-3	-	CASSPDSVGQYF	TGTGCCAGCAGCCCGGACTCGGTCGGGCAGTATTTT
TRBV5-4	-	13	TRBJ2-1	-	CASSLPSYNEQFF	TGTGCCAGCAGCTTACCTTCTTACAATGAGCAGTTCTTC
TRBV21-1	-	17	TRBJ1-4	-	CASSKLYPNATNEKLFF	TGTGCCAGCAGCAAATTGTACCCGAATGCAACTAATGAAAAACTGTTTTTT
TRBV5-1	-	14	TRBJ2-2	-	CASSLGSGNGELFF	TGCGCCAGCAGCTTGGGGAGTGGGAACGGGGAGCTGTTTTTT
TRBV15	-	16	TRBJ1-5	-	CATSAGHLEGNQPQHF	TGTGCCACCAGCGCGGGACACTTGGAGGGCAATCAGCCCCAGCATTTT
TRBV7-8	-	16	TRBJ1-6	-	CASSSLRDPGYSPLHF	TGTGCCAGCAGCTCCTTAAGGGATCCTGGTTATTCACCCCTCCACTTT
TRBV9	-	13	TRBJ2-3	-	CASSTSPTDTQYF	TGTGCCAGCAGCACGAGCCCCACAGATACGCAGTATTTT
TRBV7-9	-	12	TRBJ2-7	few	CAIEQGTYEQYF	TGTGCCATCGAACAGGGAACCTACGAGCAGTACTTC
TRBV6-6	-	15	TRBJ2-2	-	CASSYGTLNAGELFF	TGTGCCAGCAGTTATGGGACATTGAATGCCGGGGAGCTGTTTTTT
TRBV11-3	-	15	TRBJ1-4	once	CASTRGGRTNEKLFF	TGTGCCAGCACCCGGGGCGGGAGAACTAATGAAAAACTGTTTTTT
TRBV7-3	TRBD1	14	TRBJ2-1	-	CASRRTGPTDEQFF	TGTGCCAGCAGGCGGACAGGGCCCACGGATGAGCAGTTCTTC
TRBV19	-	14	TRBJ1-2	-	CASSSPTINYGYTF	TGTGCCAGTAGTTCCCCGACAATTAACTATGGCTACACCTTC
TRBV5-1	-	13	TRBJ2-5	-	CASSGTFQETQYF	TGCGCCAGCAGTGGGACATTTCAAGAGACCCAGTACTTC
TRBV10-3	-	14	TRBJ1-1	once	CAISESIRGGEAFF	TGTGCCATCAGTGAGTCGATAAGGGGAGGTGAAGCTTTCTTT
TRBV6-2/TRBV6-3	TRBD2	15	TRBJ2-2	-	CASIPAGVYTGELFF	TGTGCCAGCATCCCAGCGGGAGTCTACACCGGGGAGCTGTTTTTT
TRBV5-8	-	11	TRBJ1-1	-	CASSLGAGIFF	TGTGCCAGCAGCTTGGGGGCGGGGATCTTCTTT
TRBV5-1	-	17	TRBJ2-2	-	CASSLGRGAFGPGELFF	TGCGCCAGCAGCTTGGGTCGGGGTGCCTTCGGGCCCGGGGAGCTGTTTTTT
TRBV28	-	13	TRBJ1-2	-	CASSSPGRDGYTF	TGTGCCAGCAGTTCCCCCGGGCGCGATGGCTACACCTTC
TRBV19	-	14	TRBJ2-7	-	CASSIEPGTYEQYF	TGTGCCAGTAGTATTGAGCCGGGAACCTACGAGCAGTACTTC
TRBV24-1	-	15	TRBJ2-5	-	CATSDYTGPQETQYF	TGTGCCACCAGTGATTATACAGGGCCCCAAGAGACCCAGTACTTC
TRBV24-1	TRBD1	12	TRBJ2-7	once	CATSDRGGEQYF	TGTGCCACCAGCGACAGGGGTGGCGAGCAGTACTTC
TRBV28	TRBD1	14	TRBJ1-1	-	CASSVQGADTEAFF	TGTGCCAGCAGTGTACAGGGGGCGGACACTGAAGCTTTCTTT
TRBV6-6	-	16	TRBJ2-3	-	CASSRGQGGQVDTQYF	TGTGCCAGCAGCCGCGGCCAAGGGGGGCAGGTAGATACGCAGTATTTT